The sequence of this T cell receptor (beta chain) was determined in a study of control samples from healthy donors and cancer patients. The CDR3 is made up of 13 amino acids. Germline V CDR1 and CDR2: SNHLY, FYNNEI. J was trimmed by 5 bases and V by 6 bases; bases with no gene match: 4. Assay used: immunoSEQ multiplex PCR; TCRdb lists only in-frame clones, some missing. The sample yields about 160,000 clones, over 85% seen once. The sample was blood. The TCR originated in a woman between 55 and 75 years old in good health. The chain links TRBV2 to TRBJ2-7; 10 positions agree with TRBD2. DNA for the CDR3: TGTGCCAGCAGCCTAGCGGGGGACCACGAGCAGTACTTC. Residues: CASSLAGDHEQYF.